The present entry profiles one T cell receptor beta chain with its context. Its antigen is unknown. Sample time point: patch test 3, about 24 weeks after DPC sensitization. Documented treatment: therapeutic diphenylcyclopropenone sensitization with weekly scalp DPC. Researchers extracted total RNA from unfractionated whole blood. TCRdb re-derived calls from the RACE reads in MiXCR, one entry per CDR3 protein. The sample has tens of thousands of distinct CDR3 sequences, over 8.5% seen once; the top ten hold roughly 1.5%. The data were obtained in a study of human T cells and chemical hapten exposure. Whole-study findings and limits: Counts of TCRs expanded at PT1 correlated positively with patch test score.

CDR1 SEHNR and CDR2 FQNEAQ come from the germline V gene (reference sequence). CDR3 size: 12 residues. V was clipped by 3 bases and J by 0 bases, with 2 bases between them. The gene calls are TRBV7-9 and TRBJ1-1; D remains unclear. The sequence derives from a woman in her forties or fifties with alopecia areata. Some clones in this sample may be carry-over from other donors' samples. Here the sequenced sample was whole blood, taken in connection with sensitization to the hapten diphenylcyclopropenone (DPC). DNA for the CDR3: TGTGCCAGCAGCTTTCTGAACACTGAAGCTTTCTTT. Amino acid sequence: CASSFLNTEAFF.